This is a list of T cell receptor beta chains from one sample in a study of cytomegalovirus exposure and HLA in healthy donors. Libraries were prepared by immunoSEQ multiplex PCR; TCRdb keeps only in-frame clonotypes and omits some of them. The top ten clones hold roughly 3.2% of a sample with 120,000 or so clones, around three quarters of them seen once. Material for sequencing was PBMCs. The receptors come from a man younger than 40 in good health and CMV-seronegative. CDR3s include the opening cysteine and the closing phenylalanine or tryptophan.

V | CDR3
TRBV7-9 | CASSFVTSQETQYF
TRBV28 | CASSYEGAGGNSPLHF
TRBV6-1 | CASSEDGRGRGYTF
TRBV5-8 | CASSFRGLETQYF
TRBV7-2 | CASSPRGLASNTGELFF
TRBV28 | CASTGLDTQYF
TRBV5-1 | CASSFVETGELFF
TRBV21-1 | CASSSFGGGELFF
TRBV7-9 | CASSLVMTGSSYEQYF
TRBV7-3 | CASSLTGPSGGAVYTQYF
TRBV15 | CATSRDRGQGTAGELFF
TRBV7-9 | CASSFGGGSTDTQYF
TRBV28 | CASRPDRIGTGELFF
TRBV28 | CASSSRVFSSYEQYF
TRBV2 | CASSDRSYEQYF
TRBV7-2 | CASRGSSYNEQFF
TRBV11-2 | CASRPLAGGPNTQYF
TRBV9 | CASSATTSGFPYEQYF
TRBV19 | CASSIDPGLGYEQYF
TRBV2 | CASRGTGYEGYTF
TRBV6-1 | CASSDRGLQGAFF
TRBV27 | CASSLENIDEQFF
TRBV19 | CASSIGTSAPFFYEQYF
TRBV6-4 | CASSDTPNTEAFF
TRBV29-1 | CSVMVTGNGYTF
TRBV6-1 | CASSELSYEQYF
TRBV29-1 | CSAGDTNNEKLFF
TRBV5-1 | CASSLDGGTPSYSYEQYF
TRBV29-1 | CSVEDRQLISGNTIYF